The sequence of this T cell receptor (beta chain) was determined in a study of OX40 agonist ivuxolimab in advanced cancers. The CDR3 covers 18 residues. Germline CDR1 LGHNA, CDR2 YSLEER. Trimming took off 1 base at V and 0 bases at J, with 19 bases between the two ends. Libraries were prepared by immunoSEQ multiplex PCR; TCRdb keeps only in-frame clonotypes and omits some of them. The sample has tens of thousands of clones, about 90% seen once. The TCR comes from an adult with an advanced solid tumor such as melanoma, head and neck, liver or kidney cancer. V usage is TRBV4-3 and J usage is TRBJ2-7, with D tentatively TRBD2 (6 bases). Sequences were derived from CD4+ or CD8+ T cells sorted from blood, sampled in a trial of the OX40 agonist ivuxolimab. The CDR3 region is CASSQAHAGQGGSYEQYF. For the CDR3, the DNA is TGCGCCAGCAGCCAAGCCCACGCCGGTCAGGGAGGCTCCTACGAGCAGTACTTC.